One sample yielded the 28 T cell receptor beta chains listed below, sequenced in a study of T-cell memory formation after mild COVID-19. In TCRdb, the 5' RACE reads were re-called with MiXCR into one record per CDR3 protein. Of about 240,000 distinct CDR3 sequences listed, around a tenth are singletons. Sequencing was done on a sample of PBMCs or a T cell subset sorted from them (not recorded which). The receptors shown here come from a man younger than 35 who had mild COVID-19 (a few samples of this study predate the infection). Cell type and time point are not known.

This sequence joins TRBV11-2 and TRBJ2-1; 7 positions agree with TRBD2. After removal of 5 bases from V and 8 bases from J, the junction contained 15 bases not matched to a gene. Per germline, CDR1 SGHAT and CDR2 FQNNGV. The CDR3 consists of 16 residues. CDR3 nucleotides: TGTGCCAGCAGCCCTCTGGGAGCGGGGCGCCCCCATGAGCAGTTCTTC. It encodes CASSPLGAGRPHEQFF.

This clonotype was observed a handful of times. The chain joins TRBV11-2 to TRBJ2-1; D is possibly TRBD2 (6 bases). Germline CDR1 and CDR2: SGHAT and FQNNGV. The CDR3 runs 16 residues. V lost 6 bases, J lost 1 base, and 16 bases lay in between. DNA for the CDR3: TGTGCCAGCAGAAGGATGGCGGGGCCTTCCTACAATGAGCAGTTCTTC. Protein sequence: CASRRMAGPSYNEQFF.

This chain joins TRBV20-1 and TRBJ1-5, with D tentatively TRBD1 (6 bases). The V and J ends lost 2 bases and 6 bases respectively, with 11 bases between them. Germline CDR1 and CDR2: DFQATT and SNEGSKA (reference sequence). The CDR3 loop spans 13 amino acids. Here the CDR3 reads CSARKIGGQPQHF. CDR3 DNA: TGCAGTGCTAGAAAAATAGGGGGTCAGCCCCAGCATTTT.

This clonotype was seen many times. The J gene is TRBJ2-1, the V gene TRBV20-1; 14 bases are shared with TRBD2. V was pared by 0 bases and J by 6 bases, with 7 bases of the junction left unmatched. CDR3 size: 17 residues. Germline V gene data show CDR1 as DFQATT and CDR2 as SNEGSKA (reference sequence). CDR3 DNA: TGCAGTGCTAGAGATAGGGGACTAGCGGGGGCCCCCAATGAGCAGTTCTTC. This sequence encodes CSARDRGLAGAPNEQFF.

For the CDR3, the DNA is TGTGCCAGCAGCCGACGACTCCGGGTCAACTATGGCTACACCTTC. As protein: CASSRRLRVNYGYTF. V gene TRBV5-6 combines with J gene TRBJ1-2; no reliable D call. CDR1 and CDR2 (germline): SGHDT, YYEEEE. Trimming stripped 4 bases from V and 2 bases from J, with 15 bases between. The length of the CDR3 is 15 residues.

This clonotype was seen ten or more times. The chain employs TRBV7-3 and TRBJ2-7; TRBD2 is a possible D gene (6 bases). The CDR3 is made up of 19 amino acids. CDR1 is SGHTA, CDR2 FQGTGA, per germline. V was pared by 4 bases and J by 2 bases, with 27 bases between. The CDR3 nucleotides are TGTGCCAGCAGCTCACAAACCCGCCTGGCTAGCGAAGTCACCTACGAGCAGTACGTC. Its protein product is CASSSQTRLASEVTYEQYV.

This chain uses TRBV6-1 with TRBJ1-1; D gene uncertain. The CDR3 spans 11 residues. Germline assignment: CDR1 MNHNS and CDR2 SASEGT. V lost 6 bases, J lost 11 bases, and 13 bases lay in between. CDR3 DNA: TGTGCCAGCAGCACCACGTTTTCGGCTTTCTTT. This sequence encodes CASSTTFSAFF.

Many counts were recorded for this clonotype. The chain is built from TRBV11-2 and TRBJ1-2; the match to TRBD1 covers 8 bases. Germline assignment: CDR1 SGHAT and CDR2 FQNNGV. The CDR3 spans 17 residues. The V gene end was trimmed by 5 bases and the J gene end by 4 bases; junction bases not matched to a gene: 15. The CDR3 here is CASSRQGGQGAGYGYTF. DNA for the CDR3: TGTGCCAGCAGCCGCCAGGGGGGTCAGGGGGCTGGCTATGGCTACACCTTC.

This clonotype was found many times. The gene calls are TRBV12-3 or TRBV12-4 and TRBJ2-2; D might be TRBD1 or TRBD2, each matching 5 bases. The V and J ends lost 6 bases and 6 bases respectively, with 11 bases between them. The CDR3 is made up of 13 amino acids. In nucleotides, the CDR3 is TGTGCCAGCAGACCGGTGGGGGCCGGGGAGCTGTTTTTT. It specifies CASRPVGAGELFF.

V gene TRBV7-2 combines with J gene TRBJ1-4; 10 bases align to TRBD1. The CDR3 runs to 14 residues. The J segment lost 8 bases and the V segment lost 6 bases, leaving 6 bases of the junction unmatched. The V gene's germline CDR1 is SGHTA and CDR2 FQGNSA. CDR3 residues: CASSTRDRGEKLFF. The CDR3 region has the DNA TGTGCCAGCAGTACGAGGGACAGGGGCGAAAAACTGTTTTTT.

This clonotype was seen a handful of times. The J gene is TRBJ2-5, the V gene TRBV20-1; TRBD2 matches 7 bases. V trimming: 3 bases; J trimming: 2 bases; junction bases outside the gene matches: 6. CDR3 length: 14 amino acids. CDR1 and CDR2 (germline): DFQATT, SNEGSKA (reference sequence). CDR3 sequence: CSARVGGLQETQYF. The CDR3, as DNA: TGCAGTGCTAGGGTGGGGGGGTTACAAGAGACCCAGTACTTC.

CDR3 sequence reads: CASSPRAANTGELFF. The CDR3 DNA reads TGCGCCAGCAGCCCGAGGGCCGCGAACACCGGGGAGCTGTTTTTT. The chain joins TRBV4-3 to TRBJ2-2; D is possibly TRBD2 (5 bases). The length of the CDR3 is 15 residues. Germline V CDR1 and CDR2: LGHNA, YSLEER. Trimming removed 4 bases at V and 0 bases at J, with 9 bases between.

The CDR3 sequence: CASSSTGTGSPLHF. CDR3 DNA: TGTGCCAGCAGCTCAACAGGGACCGGTTCACCCCTCCACTTT. This chain connects TRBV7-6 to TRBJ1-6; D perhaps matches TRBD1 (6 bases). Looked up from germline, CDR1 is SGHVS and CDR2 is FNYEAQ. The CDR3 covers 14 residues. V lost 4 bases and J lost 9, with 13 bases in between.

This clonotype was counted only a few times. This chain uses TRBV11-3 with TRBJ2-1; the D is unclear. Trimming removed 5 bases at V and 8 bases at J, with 16 bases between. In germline, CDR1 is SGHNT, CDR2 YENEEA. This CDR3 has 14 amino acids. CDR3 nucleotides: TGTGCCAGCAGCGACCGGACCCGCCCGCATGAGCAGTTCTTC. Amino acid sequence: CASSDRTRPHEQFF.

V and J are TRBV4-1 and TRBJ1-5; no definite D call. Germline assignment: CDR1 MGHRA and CDR2 YSYEKL. This CDR3 is built from 13 residues. Trimming took off 1 base at V and 8 bases at J, with 9 bases between the two ends. The CDR3 reads CASSQAPSEPQHF. CDR3 DNA sequence: TGCGCCAGCAGCCAAGCTCCCTCCGAGCCCCAGCATTTT.

A few counts support this clonotype. J is TRBJ2-5 and V is TRBV24-1; the D gene is possibly TRBD1 (6 bases). Germline lookup yields CDR1 KGHDR and CDR2 SFDVKD. Trimming cost V 11 bases and J 2 bases, with 8 bases left between them. The CDR3 is 11 residues long. CDR3 protein: CAIGQQETQYF. The CDR3 DNA reads TGTGCCATAGGACAGCAAGAGACCCAGTACTTC.

The V call is TRBV5-1, the J call TRBJ2-2, with 9 positions matching TRBD1. The germline V gene encodes CDR1 SGHRS and CDR2 YFSETQ. The J segment lost 7 bases and the V segment lost 3 bases, leaving 10 bases of the junction unmatched. The CDR3 is made up of 16 amino acids. The DNA for the CDR3 is TGCGCCAGCAGCTGGGGACAGGGACAGATCGGCGGGGAGCTGTTTTTT. Protein product: CASSWGQGQIGGELFF.

This clonotype was seen a few times. V is TRBV7-2 and J is TRBJ1-2; 7 bases fit TRBD1. The CDR3 contains 17 residues. The ends lost 5 bases at V and 0 bases at J; junction bases unmatched: 12. Germline assignment: CDR1 SGHTA and CDR2 FQGNSA. The CDR3 here is CASSPFPQGDANYGYTF. The CDR3 nucleotides are TGTGCCAGCAGCCCCTTCCCTCAGGGGGACGCTAACTATGGCTACACCTTC. Full variable domain (outside the CDR3, taken from reference TRBV7-2 and TRBJ1-2): GAGVSQSPSNKVTEKGKDVELRCDPISGHTALYWYRQSLGQGLEFLIYFQGNSAPDKSGLPSDRFSAERTGGSVSTLTIQRTQQEDSAVYLCASSPFPQGDANYGYTFGSGTRLTVV.

This clonotype was seen a few times. The V call is TRBV5-1, the J call TRBJ2-5; perhaps D is TRBD1 or TRBD2 (5 bases each). Trimming took off 7 bases at V and 1 base at J, with 8 bases between the two ends. CDR3 length: 12 residues. CDR1 is SGHRS, CDR2 YFSETQ, per germline. DNA for the CDR3: TGCGCCAGCGGGACGGCCCAAGAGACCCAGTACTTC. Translating gives CASGTAQETQYF.

The table lists this clonotype with many counts. The genes are TRBV6-5 and TRBJ1-5, with D uncertain. Germline values: CDR1 MNHEY, CDR2 SVGAGI. CDR3 length: 15 amino acids. V gave up 6 bases and J gave up 1 base, with 13 bases separating them. The chain's CDR3 is CASSPVRASNQPQHF. The CDR3 DNA follows: TGTGCCAGCAGCCCGGTCCGGGCGAGCAATCAGCCCCAGCATTTT.

J is TRBJ2-1 and V is TRBV5-1, with TRBD2 matching 8 bases. The CDR3 totals 15 residues. J gave up 7 bases and V 4 bases, and 10 bases lay outside the gene matches. The germline V gene has CDR1 SGHRS and CDR2 YFSETQ. The CDR3 DNA reads as TGCGCCAGCAGCGAACAGCGGGGGTCGTTTAATGAGCAGTTCTTC. Residues: CASSEQRGSFNEQFF.

The table lists this clonotype with a few counts. V is TRBV7-3 and J is TRBJ2-1; D possibly uses TRBD1 or TRBD2 (7 bases each). Germline CDR1 SGHTA, CDR2 FQGTGA. This CDR3 contains 13 residues. The V gene lost 5 bases and the J gene lost 9 bases, with 14 bases spanning the gap. CDR3 residues: CASSPGGGSEQFF. CDR3 DNA: TGTGCCAGCAGCCCAGGGGGGGGATCTGAGCAGTTCTTC.

This clonotype was counted a few times. The V and J genes are TRBV6-5 and TRBJ1-2; D remains ambiguous. The germline V gene encodes CDR1 MNHEY and CDR2 SVGAGI. There are 16 residues in the CDR3. Trimming pared 5 bases from V and 4 bases from J, leaving 20 bases between. The CDR3 is CASSTPLGGPLYGYTF. Here the CDR3 DNA reads TGTGCCAGCAGTACCCCACTCGGCGGGCCGCTCTATGGCTACACCTTC.

This clonotype has more than one count but fewer than ten. The rearrangement links TRBV18 to TRBJ2-5; D might be TRBD2 (6 bases). The germline V gene encodes CDR1 KGHSH and CDR2 LQKENI. The CDR3 has 14 amino acids. Trimming shortened V by 10 bases and J by 1 base, and 16 bases separated the two germline ends. The CDR3 DNA follows: TGTGCCACCGACATGGGGACTTCCCAAGAGACCCAGTACTTC. It specifies CATDMGTSQETQYF.

This clonotype showed up just a few times. The rearrangement uses TRBV20-1 and TRBJ2-3; D call uncertain. V lost 4 bases and J lost 1, with 6 bases in between. The germline gives CDR1 DFQATT, CDR2 SNEGSKA (reference sequence). The length of the CDR3 is 12 residues. The CDR3 region is CSANEGTDTQYF. In DNA, the CDR3 is TGCAGTGCTAACGAGGGCACAGATACGCAGTATTTT.

This clonotype was counted between two and nine times. This rearrangement joins TRBV7-9 to TRBJ1-2, with 8 nucleotides matching TRBD1. Germline CDR1 and CDR2: SEHNR and FQNEAQ (reference sequence). J gave up 4 bases and V 6 bases, and 7 bases lay outside the gene matches. The CDR3 totals 14 residues. The CDR3 spells CASSSTGEIYGYTF. CDR3 sequence (DNA): TGTGCCAGCAGTTCGACAGGGGAGATCTATGGCTACACCTTC.

This clonotype has only a few counts. The chain uses TRBV28 and TRBJ1-6; D might be TRBD1 (5 bases). V dropped 5 bases and J dropped 2 bases, with 13 bases sitting between them. CDR3 length equals 16 residues. From germline, CDR1 is MDHEN and CDR2 SYDVKM. The CDR3 loop is CASSLRRGTYNSPLHF. CDR3 in DNA: TGTGCCAGCAGTCTAAGAAGGGGTACCTATAATTCACCCCTCCACTTT.

This clonotype was seen more than once but under ten times. The chain uses TRBV3-1 and TRBJ1-3; D unclear. This CDR3 contains 15 residues. The germline V gene encodes CDR1 LGHDT and CDR2 YNNKEL (reference sequence). V lost 4 bases and J 0 bases, leaving 10 bases between the germline ends. The CDR3 region has the DNA TGTGCCAGCAGCCCCAGACGACACTCTGGAAACACCATATATTTT. Translating it yields CASSPRRHSGNTIYF. Based on the CDR3 plus reference TRBV3-1 and TRBJ1-3, the full variable domain is DTAVSQTPKYLVTQMGNDKSIKCEQNLGHDTMYWYKQDSKKFLKIMFSYNNKELIINETVPNRFSPKSPDKAHLNLHINSLELGDSAVYFCASSPRRHSGNTIYFGEGSWLTVV.